Following are 15 T cell receptor beta chains from one sample sequenced in a study of T cell repertoires in cytomegalovirus infection. TCRdb redid the calling of the reads with MiXCR, one entry per CDR3 protein. This table holds 200,000 to 250,000 distinct CDR3 sequences, 9% to 15% found once. The sequencing sample was made of PBMCs. The receptors here all came from a human donor in good health (CMV status not recorded). Some clones in this sample may be carry-over from other donors' samples.

This chain connects TRBV28 to TRBJ2-1; D not certain. Trimming took off 0 bases at V and 6 bases at J, with 6 bases between the two ends. The CDR3 spans 13 residues. Germline V gene lookup returns CDR1 MDHEN and CDR2 SYDVKM. The CDR3: CASSLWAFNEQFF. CDR3 nucleotides: TGTGCCAGCAGTTTATGGGCTTTCAATGAGCAGTTCTTC.

Many counts were recorded for this clonotype. This chain uses TRBV5-5 with TRBJ2-2; D might be TRBD1 (5 bases). The ends were cut back, 4 bases at V and 4 bases at J, with 11 bases in the middle. The CDR3 sequence is 14 residues long. Germline assignment: CDR1 SGHKS and CDR2 YYEKEE (reference sequence). The CDR3 loop reads CASSLTEITGELFF. The CDR3 DNA reads TGTGCCAGCAGCCTGACAGAGATCACCGGGGAGCTGTTTTTT.

This clonotype came up many times. The rearrangement uses TRBV6-2 or TRBV6-3 and TRBJ2-2; 8 positions agree with TRBD1. J was trimmed by 4 bases and V by 1 base; bases with no gene match: 5. Germline V gives CDR1 MNHEY, CDR2 SVGEGT. The CDR3 consists of 16 residues. The CDR3 here is CASSYYRTGSTGELFF. CDR3 DNA: TGTGCCAGCAGTTACTACAGGACAGGGAGCACCGGGGAGCTGTTTTTT.

The sample holds a few counts of this clonotype. The chain uses TRBV29-1 and TRBJ2-7; the match to TRBD2 covers 10 bases. The germline V gene has CDR1 SQVTM and CDR2 ANQGSEA. CDR3 length equals 14 residues. J lost 4 bases, V lost 5 bases, and 8 bases had no gene match. In DNA form, the CDR3 reads TGCAGCGTTTTACCGACTAGCGGGCGATACGAGCAGTACTTC. This encodes CSVLPTSGRYEQYF.

This clonotype occurred many times. This rearrangement joins TRBV7-2 to TRBJ2-1, with D possibly TRBD1 on 5 matching bases. Per germline, CDR1 SGHTA and CDR2 FQGNSA. Trimming stripped 4 bases from V and 5 bases from J, with 9 bases between. The CDR3 runs 13 residues. The DNA for the CDR3 is TGTGCCAGCAGCTCAGGGTCTAACAATGAGCAGTTCTTC. This translates into CASSSGSNNEQFF.

This clonotype occurred many times. The chain carries TRBV3-1 and TRBJ1-1; unclear D gene. V lost 7 bases and J 1 base, leaving 13 bases between the germline ends. This CDR3 comprises 14 residues. Germline V gene data show CDR1 as LGHDT and CDR2 as YNNKEL (reference sequence). The CDR3 protein is CASTHLWGNTEAFF. Here the CDR3 DNA reads TGTGCCAGCACCCACCTATGGGGGAACACTGAAGCTTTCTTT.

This clonotype was observed at least ten times. The V call is TRBV7-2, the J call TRBJ2-2; D not certain. The germline gives CDR1 SGHTA, CDR2 FQGNSA. This CDR3 has 12 residues. Trimming took 8 bases from V and 1 from J, leaving 5 bases between them. The DNA for the CDR3 is TGTGCCAGCGGAAAGAACACCGGGGAGCTGTTTTTT. Encoded protein: CASGKNTGELFF.

Written as DNA, the CDR3 is TGTGCCAGCAGTTTTTCCCCAACAACTGAAGCTTTCTTT. Translation gives CASSFSPTTEAFF. V gene TRBV12-3 or TRBV12-4 combines with J gene TRBJ1-1; no reliable D call. The V and J ends lost 3 bases and 5 bases respectively, with 10 bases between them. The CDR3 extends over 13 amino acids.

In its sample, this clonotype was seen many times. The gene calls are TRBV7-3 and TRBJ2-3; 8 positions match TRBD2. J lost 8 bases, V lost 0 bases, and 7 bases had no gene match. CDR1 is SGHTA and CDR2 is FQGTGA in the germline V gene. The CDR3 is 15 amino acids. CDR3 residues: CASSLTGTSGGTQYF. Here the CDR3 DNA reads TGTGCCAGCAGCTTAACGGGGACTAGTGGGGGTACGCAGTATTTT.

The sample holds a few counts of this clonotype. This chain uses TRBV9 with TRBJ1-4; perhaps TRBD1 as D (5 bases). There are 14 residues in the CDR3. Trimming removed 3 bases at V and 8 bases at J, with 14 bases between. Germline CDR1 and CDR2: SGDLS and YYNGEE. CDR3 in DNA: TGTGCCAGCAGCGCCGGCGGGGCCCCGGAAAAACTGTTTTTT. Its translation: CASSAGGAPEKLFF.

This chain connects TRBV15 to TRBJ1-3, with D perhaps TRBD1 (6 bases). V was pared by 2 bases and J by 1 base, with 9 bases between. Germline V gene lookup returns CDR1 LNHNV and CDR2 YYDKDF (reference sequence). This CDR3 has 15 residues. Here the CDR3 DNA reads TGTGCCACCAGCAGACAGGGGCCTTCTGGAAACACCATATATTTT. Amino acids: CATSRQGPSGNTIYF.

This clonotype was counted ten times or more. The chain carries TRBV6-1 and TRBJ2-7, with 7 bases that match TRBD2. The CDR3 loop spans 13 amino acids. V was clipped by 4 bases and J by 2 bases; unmatched bases: 2. Germline CDR1 is MNHNS and CDR2 is SASEGT. CDR3 protein: CASSGTRAYEQYF. The CDR3 DNA sequence: TGTGCCAGCAGTGGGACTAGGGCCTACGAGCAGTACTTC.

V usage is TRBV20-1 and J usage is TRBJ2-1, with D perhaps TRBD1 (6 bases). Trimming removed 1 base at V and 9 bases at J, with 16 bases between. The CDR3 has 14 residues. CDR1 and CDR2 (germline): DFQATT, SNEGSKA (reference sequence). As DNA, the CDR3 is TGCAGTGCTAGAGTTGTCGAGGGGGTAGGTGAGCAGTTCTTC. Translation: CSARVVEGVGEQFF.

J is TRBJ1-4 and V is TRBV12-3 or TRBV12-4; D not resolved. The CDR3 contains 13 residues. With 6 bases removed from V and 7 bases from J, the gap between germline ends came to 12 bases. The CDR3, as DNA: TGTGCCAGCAGCCCTCCCGGTCGTGAAAAACTGTTTTTT. Its protein product is CASSPPGREKLFF.

This chain uses TRBV11-2 with TRBJ2-1, with a weak D call TRBD2 (6 bases). Trimming removed 2 bases at V and 2 bases at J, with 16 bases between. CDR1 is SGHAT and CDR2 is FQNNGV in the germline V gene. This CDR3 comprises 17 residues. The CDR3 spells CASSLRARTTTYNEQFF. CDR3 DNA: TGTGCCAGCAGCTTACGAGCGCGGACTACAACCTACAATGAGCAGTTCTTC.